Listed here are 13 T cell receptor beta chains from one sample, sequenced in a study of T cell repertoires in cytomegalovirus infection. Via MiXCR, TCRdb re-called the reads, giving one row per CDR3 protein. The repertoire includes approximately 990,000 distinct CDR3 sequences, approximately 30% of them detected once, and around an eighth sits in the top ten. These receptors lack a known antigen. This material consisted of cultured CD8+ T cells from PBMCs, taken from culture after CMV antigen stimulation. The receptors originated from a human donor in good health (CMV status not recorded). Some clones in this sample may be carry-over from other donors' samples.

The chain joins TRBV12-3 or TRBV12-4 to TRBJ2-7; D perhaps matches TRBD1 (6 bases). The CDR3 sequence is 14 residues long. Between the trimmed V and J ends, which lost 3 bases and 3 bases, there was a span of 12 bases. The CDR3 DNA reads as TGTGCCAGCAGTTTTGGACAGTTTAGCTACGAGCAGTACTTC. Translating gives CASSFGQFSYEQYF.

The gene calls are TRBV12-3 or TRBV12-4 and TRBJ2-5; D not resolved. The CDR3 is 13 residues long. Trimming stripped 1 base from V and 10 bases from J, with 13 bases between. CDR3 coding DNA: TGTGCCAGCAGTTTAGTGGCAGGCGAGGTCCAGTACTTC. This codes for CASSLVAGEVQYF.

The V and J genes are TRBV20-1 and TRBJ2-3; D ambiguous. CDR3 length: 14 residues. Trimming stripped 2 bases from V and 1 base from J, with 10 bases between. The germline gives CDR1 DFQATT, CDR2 SNEGSKA (reference sequence). In DNA, the CDR3 is TGCAGTGCTAGAACGATGAAACGCACAGATACGCAGTATTTT. It is translated as CSARTMKRTDTQYF.

This clonotype has more than one count but fewer than ten. V is TRBV28 and J is TRBJ2-4; unclear D gene. The CDR3 covers 15 residues. Germline values: CDR1 MDHEN, CDR2 SYDVKM. Trimming removed 3 bases from V and 0 bases from J, with 9 bases in between. The CDR3 DNA reads as TGTGCCAGCAGTTTCCCGACCGTAGCCAAAAACATTCAGTACTTC. As protein: CASSFPTVAKNIQYF.

V usage is TRBV4-1 and J usage is TRBJ2-2, with TRBD1 as a possible D gene (6 bases). Deletions cut 0 bases from V and 2 bases from J, with 19 bases between. The length of the CDR3 is 19 residues. Germline V gene sequence: CDR1 MGHRA, CDR2 YSYEKL. The CDR3, as DNA: TGCGCCAGCAGCCAAGATTGGACGTTGGGGGACACTAACACCGGGGAGCTGTTTTTT. Its protein is CASSQDWTLGDTNTGELFF.

This clonotype appeared a few times. The CDR3 loop is CASSLAQREAFF. The CDR3 DNA sequence: TGTGCCAGCAGCTTAGCGCAGCGTGAAGCTTTCTTT. V and J are TRBV7-9 and TRBJ1-1; no reliable D call. Looked up from germline, CDR1 is SEHNR and CDR2 is FQNEAQ (reference sequence). The CDR3 consists of 12 residues. Trimming pared 0 bases from V and 7 bases from J, leaving 6 bases between.

This clonotype was counted a few times. The gene calls are TRBV6-6 and TRBJ1-6; 8 bases match TRBD1. Germline trimming cut 6 bases from V and 7 bases from J; bases unmatched to any gene: 8. CDR3 length: 15 amino acids. Germline V gene data show CDR1 as MNHNY and CDR2 as SVGAGI (reference sequence). The CDR3 DNA follows: TGTGCCAGCAGGGAGCAGGGGGCAGGAAATTCACCCCTCCACTTT. As protein: CASREQGAGNSPLHF.

CDR3 amino acids: CASSLGLGAYEQYV. The CDR3 region has the DNA TGTGCCAGCAGCTTAGGGTTAGGGGCATACGAGCAGTACGTC. V is TRBV11-3 and J is TRBJ2-7; weak D call: TRBD1 (5 bases). With 1 base removed from V and 4 bases from J, the gap between germline ends came to 11 bases. The germline V gene encodes CDR1 SGHNT and CDR2 YENEEA. This CDR3 contains 14 residues.

The chain is built from TRBV5-1 and TRBJ2-7, with a possible D match to TRBD2 (5 bases). The germline V gene has CDR1 SGHRS and CDR2 YFSETQ. The CDR3 has 14 residues. V was clipped by 0 bases and J by 2 bases, with 9 bases between them. The CDR3 sequence is CASSLARGTYEQYF. The CDR3 DNA reads TGCGCCAGCAGCTTGGCCCGGGGAACCTACGAGCAGTACTTC.

The sample holds a few counts of this clonotype. The chain is built from TRBV6-1 and TRBJ2-1; D not resolved. The CDR3 has 11 amino acids. Deletions cut 10 bases from V and 5 bases from J, with 9 bases between. CDR1 is MNHNS and CDR2 is SASEGT in the germline V gene. The CDR3 sequence: CATNLNNEQFF. Written as DNA, the CDR3 is TGTGCCACGAACCTAAACAATGAGCAGTTCTTC.

A few counts support this clonotype. This chain connects TRBV27 to TRBJ2-2; tentative D call: TRBD2 (6 bases). V was clipped by 2 bases and J by 4 bases, with 14 bases between them. The CDR3 extends over 16 amino acids. Germline CDR1 MNHEY, CDR2 SMNVEV (reference sequence). CDR3 residues: CASSLPGGILTGELFF. CDR3 in DNA: TGTGCCAGCAGTTTACCCGGCGGGATTCTCACCGGGGAGCTGTTTTTT.

This clonotype was detected ten times or more. V usage is TRBV12-3 or TRBV12-4 and J usage is TRBJ1-1; D ambiguous. The CDR3 length is 14 residues. V was trimmed by 0 bases and J by 3 bases, leaving 8 bases between them. Here the CDR3 DNA reads TGTGCCAGCAGTTTAGCGCCCGCCTACACTGAAGCTTTCTTT. This sequence encodes CASSLAPAYTEAFF.

The chain carries TRBV2 and TRBJ1-2; tentative D call: TRBD1 (5 bases). CDR3 size: 15 residues. Trimming stripped 4 bases from V and 3 bases from J, with 15 bases between. From germline, CDR1 is SNHLY and CDR2 FYNNEI. CDR3 region: CASSANWDGHYGYTF. CDR3 sequence (DNA): TGTGCCAGCAGTGCCAATTGGGACGGCCACTATGGCTACACCTTC.